The following is a T cell receptor beta chain sequence with its context. This sample is drawn from a study of T cell changes during pregnancy in multiple sclerosis. Libraries were prepared by immunoSEQ multiplex PCR; TCRdb keeps only in-frame clonotypes and omits some of them. This table has roughly 62,000 clones, around 89% appearing once. This CDR3 comprises 13 residues. With 5 bases clipped from V and 3 bases from J, the junction kept 2 bases outside the gene matches. Germline loops: CDR1 SGHTA, CDR2 FQGTGA. The material sequenced was peripheral blood, taken in the first trimester of pregnancy. This sequence joins TRBV7-3 and TRBJ2-7; 9 bases are shared with TRBD1. This TCR derives from a female donor with multiple sclerosis, enrolled in a pregnancy study. The CDR3, as DNA: TGTGCCAGCAGCCTGACAGGGGGCTACGAGCAGTACTTC. Protein product: CASSLTGGYEQYF.